These 24 T cell receptor beta chains originate from one sample sequenced in a study of identical twins. MiXCR, applied by TCRdb to the 5' RACE reads, yields one record per CDR3 protein. In the table there are some 590,000 distinct CDR3 sequences, approximately 9.6% of which are singletons. This sample was also put to use in a study of yellow fever vaccine responses in identical twins.

What was sequenced was PBMCs. These receptors all come from a woman under 30 in good health.

V is TRBV7-9 and J is TRBJ2-5; D tentatively reads TRBD1 or TRBD2 (5 bases each). V was pared by 5 bases and J by 5 bases, with 18 bases between. The CDR3 is 15 residues long. Germline assignment: CDR1 SEHNR and CDR2 FQNEAQ (reference sequence). The CDR3 loop is CASSLGTEGGETQYF. CDR3 sequence (DNA): TGTGCCAGCAGCCTCGGGACGGAAGGCGGGGAGACCCAGTACTTC. The full variable domain, rest sourced from reference TRBV7-9 and TRBJ2-5, is DTGVSQNPRHKITKRGQNVTFRCDPISEHNRLYWYRQTLGQGPEFLTYFQNEAQLEKSRLLSDRFSAERPKGSFSTLEIQRTEQGDSAMYLCASSLGTEGGETQYFGPGTRLLVL.

This clonotype was detected many times. The gene calls are TRBV7-6 and TRBJ2-1; D perhaps matches TRBD2 (6 bases). Trimming pared 2 bases from V and 4 bases from J, leaving 18 bases between. The CDR3 totals 17 residues. Per the germline V gene, CDR1 is SGHVS and CDR2 is FNYEAQ. CDR3 residues: CASSLTSRGLTYNEQFF. DNA for the CDR3: TGTGCCAGCAGCTTAACTTCACGGGGGTTGACTTACAATGAGCAGTTCTTC.

This clonotype has only a few counts. The DNA of the CDR3 is TGTGCCAGCAGCTTAAATCCCCAAAGCACAGATACGCAGTATTTT. It specifies CASSLNPQSTDTQYF. The rearrangement joins TRBV7-9 to TRBJ2-3; no definite D call. The CDR3 runs to 15 residues. Germline V gives CDR1 SEHNR, CDR2 FQNEAQ (reference sequence). Trimming shortened V by 2 bases and J by 0 bases, and 9 bases separated the two germline ends.

This clonotype was seen ten or more times. The chain recombines TRBV20-1 with TRBJ2-1, with 9 bases lining up with TRBD2. The CDR3 contains 15 residues. CDR1 and CDR2 (germline): DFQATT, SNEGSKA (reference sequence). V was pared by 5 bases and J by 8 bases, with 13 bases of the junction left unmatched. In DNA, the CDR3 is TGCAGTGCTCCGCGGGAGGGACTAGCCCAATATGAGCAGTTCTTC. It is translated as CSAPREGLAQYEQFF.

This clonotype was counted a few times. The V and J genes are TRBV29-1 and TRBJ2-1, with 7 positions matching TRBD1. This CDR3 spans 15 amino acids. V lost 6 bases and J lost 4; bases outside the gene matches: 12. In germline, CDR1 is SQVTM, CDR2 ANQGSEA. CDR3 DNA: TGCAGCGTACAACAATACCGGGACAGATACAATGAGCAGTTCTTC. Translation gives CSVQQYRDRYNEQFF.

The V and J genes are TRBV6-2 or TRBV6-3 and TRBJ2-4; a weak D match, TRBD1 (6 bases). CDR1 MNHEY and CDR2 SVGEGT come from the germline V gene. The CDR3 runs to 15 residues. The germline V and J ends were trimmed by 4 bases and 7 bases, with 17 bases remaining between them. Here the CDR3 reads CASSSLKRGWNIQYF. DNA of the CDR3: TGTGCCAGCAGTTCCCTTAAAAGGGGGTGGAACATTCAGTACTTC.

This clonotype was seen at least ten times. The J gene is TRBJ2-2, the V gene TRBV5-1, with D perhaps being TRBD1 or TRBD2 (5 bases each). This CDR3 is 16 amino acids long. CDR1 and CDR2 (germline): SGHRS, YFSETQ. V lost 4 bases and J 3 bases, leaving 16 bases between the germline ends. The CDR3 sequence: CASSRLGVQDTGELFF. CDR3 DNA sequence: TGCGCCAGCAGCCGGCTGGGGGTCCAGGACACCGGGGAGCTGTTTTTT.

This clonotype was recorded a few times. The chain employs TRBV3-1 and TRBJ2-7; TRBD1 matches 7 bases. The V gene end was trimmed by 5 bases and the J gene end by 1 base; junction bases not matched to a gene: 5. CDR1 is LGHDT and CDR2 is YNNKEL in the germline V gene (reference sequence). CDR3 length: 14 amino acids. The CDR3 region is CASSGPGQSYEQYF. The DNA of the CDR3 is TGTGCCAGCAGCGGACCGGGACAGTCCTACGAGCAGTACTTC.

This clonotype was counted at least ten times. The junction departs from germline at one end; a sequencing error may be responsible. This sequence joins TRBV27 and TRBJ1-2; possibly TRBD1 for D (6 bases). Germline CDR1 is MNHEY and CDR2 is SMNVEV (reference sequence). The CDR3 length is 13 residues. CDR3 amino acids: CASSPDRFSQRDF. The CDR3 region has the DNA TGTGCCAGCAGTCCGGACAGATTCTCACAGAGGGACTTC.

The table lists this clonotype with a few counts. This chain connects TRBV2 to TRBJ2-4, with D possibly being TRBD2 (6 bases). The CDR3 runs 13 residues. V gave up 7 bases and J gave up 8 bases, with 15 bases separating them. The germline V gene has CDR1 SNHLY and CDR2 FYNNEI. CDR3 coding DNA: TGTGCCAGCACCGGTACCGGGGGAGACATTCAGTACTTC. Protein product: CASTGTGGDIQYF.

This clonotype was seen ten or more times. This sequence joins TRBV4-2 and TRBJ2-1; the match to TRBD1 covers 11 bases. The trim removed 5 bases at V and 8 bases at J, leaving 11 bases unmatched. The V gene's germline CDR1 is LGHNA and CDR2 YNFKEQ. The CDR3 sequence is 16 residues long. The CDR3 nucleotides are TGTGCCAGCAGCTTCGGGACAGGGGGTATTTCGGATGAGCAGTTCTTC. This codes for CASSFGTGGISDEQFF.

This clonotype was found many times. The chain carries TRBV29-1 and TRBJ2-1; 9 nucleotides agree with TRBD1. The J segment lost 3 bases and the V segment lost 5 bases, leaving 5 bases of the junction unmatched. Germline loops: CDR1 SQVTM, CDR2 ANQGSEA. The CDR3 length is 14 residues. CDR3 in amino acids: CSVKGQGYYNEQFF. The CDR3 DNA sequence: TGCAGCGTTAAGGGACAGGGTTACTACAATGAGCAGTTCTTC.

The genes are TRBV5-6 and TRBJ2-1; D is perhaps TRBD1 or TRBD2 (5 bases each). CDR1 is SGHDT and CDR2 is YYEEEE in the germline V gene. V was shortened by 6 bases and J by 9 bases, with 19 bases between the two germline ends. The length of the CDR3 is 14 residues. The CDR3 coding sequence is TGTGCCAGCACCGAGGGACCCGGGATGGGTGAGCAGTTCTTC. This codes for CASTEGPGMGEQFF.

This clonotype was seen repeatedly, ten times or more. This chain links TRBV3-1 with TRBJ2-2; D tentatively reads TRBD1 or TRBD2 (5 bases each). This CDR3 is 16 amino acids long. Trimming removed 7 bases at V and 1 base at J, with 16 bases between. The germline gives CDR1 LGHDT, CDR2 YNNKEL (reference sequence). CDR3 sequence: CASNTGTLLNTGELFF. The CDR3 region has the DNA TGTGCCAGCAACACCGGGACCCTTCTGAACACCGGGGAGCTGTTTTTT.

At least ten counts were recorded for this clonotype. The chain combines TRBV6-2 or TRBV6-3 with TRBJ2-3, with D perhaps given as TRBD1 or TRBD2 (5 bases each). Deletions cut 2 bases from V and 2 bases from J, with 11 bases between. The V gene's germline CDR1 is MNHEY and CDR2 SVGEGT. CDR3 length equals 15 residues. This chain's CDR3 is CASSYAGTDTDTQYF. The CDR3 bases are TGTGCCAGCAGTTACGCCGGGACGGACACAGATACGCAGTATTTT.

This sequence joins TRBV2 and TRBJ2-1; 9 nucleotides line up with TRBD1. Germline CDR1 reads SNHLY; CDR2 reads FYNNEI. The CDR3 is 15 residues long. V dropped 3 bases and J dropped 4; count of bases not matched to a gene: 4. This chain's CDR3 is CASSEEDRGYNEQFF. The CDR3 region has the DNA TGTGCCAGCAGTGAGGAGGACAGGGGATACAATGAGCAGTTCTTC.

The J gene is TRBJ2-7, the V gene TRBV7-2; D is unresolved. From germline, CDR1 is SGHTA and CDR2 FQGNSA. This CDR3 is built from 14 residues. Trimming took off 1 base at V and 6 bases at J, with 13 bases between the two ends. CDR3: CASSLGTQNSEQYF. The CDR3 DNA sequence: TGTGCCAGCAGCTTAGGGACCCAAAACTCCGAGCAGTACTTC. The full variable domain, with the rest looked up from reference TRBV7-2 and TRBJ2-7, is GAGVSQSPSNKVTEKGKDVELRCDPISGHTALYWYRQSLGQGLEFLIYFQGNSAPDKSGLPSDRFSAERTGGSVSTLTIQRTQQEDSAVYLCASSLGTQNSEQYFGPGTRLTVT.

The chain uses TRBV21-1 and TRBJ2-3; the D call TRBD2 from the table was never checked on the DNA. TRBV21-1 is designated a pseudogene. The CDR3 contains 16 residues. The CDR3 coding sequence is TGTGCCAGCAGCAGAACTAGCGGGGGGGCCATAAATACGCAGTATTTT. Protein sequence: CASSRTSGGAINTQYF.

This chain links TRBV6-2 or TRBV6-3 with TRBJ2-7, with TRBD2 matching over 13 bases. Germline V lookup: CDR1 MNHEY, CDR2 SVGEGT. The CDR3 has 20 residues. The ends lost 2 bases at V and 7 bases at J; junction bases unmatched: 20. CDR3 nucleotide sequence: TGTGCCAGCAGTTACCCCCGGACTAGCGGGAGTCGGTATATGGGGTGGGAGCAGTACTTC. Translation gives CASSYPRTSGSRYMGWEQYF.

The chain has TRBV2 and TRBJ1-1, with D hard to call. This CDR3 contains 16 residues. Trimming left V 6 bases short and J 1 base short, with 18 bases between. The germline V gene has CDR1 SNHLY and CDR2 FYNNEI. The CDR3 DNA reads as TGTGCCAGCAGCCCCCGGGCCCTTAGGGCGAACACTGAAGCTTTCTTT. Amino acids: CASSPRALRANTEAFF.

This clonotype came up a few times. The chain joins TRBV27 to TRBJ2-3; 7 nucleotides match TRBD2. This CDR3 has 12 residues. The V gene end was trimmed by 8 bases and the J gene end by 3 bases; junction bases not matched to a gene: 2. Germline CDR1 and CDR2: MNHEY and SMNVEV (reference sequence). The CDR3 region is CASGGVTDTQYF. The CDR3 nucleotides are TGTGCCAGCGGGGGGGTAACAGATACGCAGTATTTT.

In its sample, this clonotype was seen a few times. V and J are TRBV5-1 and TRBJ2-7; 7 nucleotides match TRBD2. J gave up 2 bases and V 3 bases, and 17 bases lay outside the gene matches. Germline V gene lookup returns CDR1 SGHRS and CDR2 YFSETQ. The CDR3 loop spans 18 amino acids. The CDR3 protein is CASSYLGGSGPYPYEQYF. The CDR3, as DNA: TGCGCCAGCAGCTACCTGGGGGGGTCTGGGCCGTACCCCTACGAGCAGTACTTC. Together with reference TRBV5-1 and TRBJ2-7, the CDR3 gives the full variable domain: KAGVTQTPRYLIKTRGQQVTLSCSPISGHRSVSWYQQTPGQGLQFLFEYFSETQRNKGNFPGRFSGRQFSNSRSEMNVSTLELGDSALYLCASSYLGGSGPYPYEQYFGPGTRLTVT.

This clonotype was recorded a few times. The genes are TRBV7-9 and TRBJ2-3, with D uncertain. V was cut by 1 base and J by 0 bases, with 11 bases left in between. Germline-derived CDR1 and CDR2 are SEHNR and FQNEAQ (reference sequence). The CDR3 consists of 16 residues. CDR3 in DNA: TGTGCCAGCAGCTTAGGGGTCCAAAGAAGCACAGATACGCAGTATTTT. Translated: CASSLGVQRSTDTQYF.

This clonotype has a handful of counts. The chain is built from TRBV15 and TRBJ2-7, with D maybe TRBD2 (6 bases). Between the trimmed V and J ends, which lost 2 bases and 7 bases, there was a span of 12 bases. The CDR3 extends over 13 amino acids. The germline CDR1 and CDR2 sequences are LNHNV and YYDKDF (reference sequence). The CDR3 DNA reads TGTGCCACCAGCAGACTACGGGGGAGGGAGCAGTACTTC. It yields the protein CATSRLRGREQYF.